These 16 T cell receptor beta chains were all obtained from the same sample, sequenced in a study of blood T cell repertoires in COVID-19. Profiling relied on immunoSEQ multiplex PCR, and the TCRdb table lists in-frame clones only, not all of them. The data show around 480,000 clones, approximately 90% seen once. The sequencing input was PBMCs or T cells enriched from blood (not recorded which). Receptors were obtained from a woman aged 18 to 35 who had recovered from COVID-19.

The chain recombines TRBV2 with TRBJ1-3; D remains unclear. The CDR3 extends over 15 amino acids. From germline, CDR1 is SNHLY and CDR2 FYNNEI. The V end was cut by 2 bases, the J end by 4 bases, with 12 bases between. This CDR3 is CASSENPRGGNTIYF. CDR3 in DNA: TGTGCCAGCAGTGAAAACCCCCGCGGGGGAAACACCATATATTTT.

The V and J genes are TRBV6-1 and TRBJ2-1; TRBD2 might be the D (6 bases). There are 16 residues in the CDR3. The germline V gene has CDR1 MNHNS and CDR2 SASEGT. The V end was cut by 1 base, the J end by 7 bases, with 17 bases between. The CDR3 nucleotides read TGTGCCAGCAGTGAAGAGGGGCGGGACTCTTTTAATGAGCAGTTCTTC. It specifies CASSEEGRDSFNEQFF.

CDR3 coding DNA: TGTGCCACCAGCCTCCGGGACAACAATTCACCCCTCCACTTT. This encodes CATSLRDNNSPLHF. The rearrangement uses TRBV27 and TRBJ1-6, with D perhaps matching TRBD1 (6 bases). Germline-derived CDR1 and CDR2 are MNHEY and SMNVEV (reference sequence). This CDR3 has 14 amino acids. V shed 10 bases and J shed 7 bases, with 17 bases lying between them.

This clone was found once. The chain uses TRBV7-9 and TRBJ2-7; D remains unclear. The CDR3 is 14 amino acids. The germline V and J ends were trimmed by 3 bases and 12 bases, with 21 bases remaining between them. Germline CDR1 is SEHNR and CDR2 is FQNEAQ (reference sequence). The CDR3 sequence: CASSFEGATLRLYF. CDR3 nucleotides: TGTGCCAGCAGCTTTGAAGGTGCCACCCTACGACTGTACTTC.

In DNA, the CDR3 is TGTGCCAGCACTCCCCCGCCAGGGGGCGTATCAACTAATGAAAAACTGTTTTTT. It is translated as CASTPPPGGVSTNEKLFF. The chain links TRBV28 to TRBJ1-4; 8 bases are a match to TRBD1. Germline CDR1 and CDR2: MDHEN and SYDVKM. This CDR3 is 18 amino acids long. Unmatched junction bases numbered 13, after V lost 7 bases and J lost 0 bases.

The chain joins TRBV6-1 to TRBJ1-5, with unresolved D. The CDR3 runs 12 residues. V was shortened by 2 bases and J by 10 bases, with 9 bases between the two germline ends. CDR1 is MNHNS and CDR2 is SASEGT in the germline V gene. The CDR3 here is CASSELGEPQHF. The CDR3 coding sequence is TGTGCCAGCAGTGAACTAGGAGAACCCCAGCATTTT.

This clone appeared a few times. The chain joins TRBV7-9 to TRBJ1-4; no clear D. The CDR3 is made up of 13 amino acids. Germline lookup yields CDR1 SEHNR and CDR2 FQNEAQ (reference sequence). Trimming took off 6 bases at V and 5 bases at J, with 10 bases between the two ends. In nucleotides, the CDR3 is TGTGCCAGCAGTCAAAGAGTAAATGAAAAACTGTTTTTT. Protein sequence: CASSQRVNEKLFF.

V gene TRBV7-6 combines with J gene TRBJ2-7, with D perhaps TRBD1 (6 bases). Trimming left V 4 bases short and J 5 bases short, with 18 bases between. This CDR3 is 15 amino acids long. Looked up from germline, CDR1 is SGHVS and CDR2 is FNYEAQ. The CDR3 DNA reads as TGTGCCAGCAGCTCTCTCGGGGCAGGGGAAGACGAGCAGTACTTC. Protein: CASSSLGAGEDEQYF. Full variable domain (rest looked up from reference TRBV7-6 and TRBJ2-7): GAGVSQSPRYKVTKRGQDVALRCDPISGHVSLYWYRQALGQGPEFLTYFNYEAQQDKSGLPNDRFSAERPEGSISTLTIQRTEQRDSAMYRCASSSLGAGEDEQYFGPGTRLTVT.

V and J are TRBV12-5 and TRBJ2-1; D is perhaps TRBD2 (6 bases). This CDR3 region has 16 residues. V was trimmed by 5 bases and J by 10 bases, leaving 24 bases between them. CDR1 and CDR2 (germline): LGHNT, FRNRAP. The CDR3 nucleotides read TGTGCTAGTGGTCCCCCCGTGGGACTCCGGTATAACGAGCAGTTCTTC. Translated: CASGPPVGLRYNEQFF.

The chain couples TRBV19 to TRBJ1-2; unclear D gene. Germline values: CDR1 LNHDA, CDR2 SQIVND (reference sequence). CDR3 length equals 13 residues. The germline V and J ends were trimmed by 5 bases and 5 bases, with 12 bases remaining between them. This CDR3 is CASSFARDYGYTF. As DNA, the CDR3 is TGTGCCAGTAGTTTCGCGAGGGATTATGGCTACACCTTC.

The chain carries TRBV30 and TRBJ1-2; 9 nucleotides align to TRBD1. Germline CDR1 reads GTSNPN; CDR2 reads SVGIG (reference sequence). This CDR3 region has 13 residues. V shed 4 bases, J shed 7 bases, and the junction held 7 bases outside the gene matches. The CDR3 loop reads CAWNFGTGSGYTF. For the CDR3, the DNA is TGTGCCTGGAATTTCGGGACAGGGTCTGGCTACACCTTC.

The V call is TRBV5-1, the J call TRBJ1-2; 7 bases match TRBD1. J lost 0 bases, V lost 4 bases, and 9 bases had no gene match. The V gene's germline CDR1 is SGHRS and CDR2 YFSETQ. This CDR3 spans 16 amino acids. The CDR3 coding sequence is TGCGCCAGCAGCCGATCACCGGGACAGACTAACTATGGCTACACCTTC. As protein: CASSRSPGQTNYGYTF.

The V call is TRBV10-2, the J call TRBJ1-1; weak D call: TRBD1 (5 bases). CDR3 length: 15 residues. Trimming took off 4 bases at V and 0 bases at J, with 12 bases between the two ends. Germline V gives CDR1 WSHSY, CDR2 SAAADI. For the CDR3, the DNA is TGCGCCAGCAGTGGTACCCGACAGTTGAACACTGAAGCTTTCTTT. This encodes CASSGTRQLNTEAFF.

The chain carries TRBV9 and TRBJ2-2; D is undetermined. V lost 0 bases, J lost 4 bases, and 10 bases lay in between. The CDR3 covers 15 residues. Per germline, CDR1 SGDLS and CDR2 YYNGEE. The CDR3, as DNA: TGTGCCAGCAGCGTAGGGGCCCCCGGCACCGGGGAGCTGTTTTTT. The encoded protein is CASSVGAPGTGELFF. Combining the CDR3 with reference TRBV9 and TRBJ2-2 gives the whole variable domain DSGVTQTPKHLITATGQRVTLRCSPRSGDLSVYWYQQSLDQGLQFLIQYYNGEERAKGNILERFSAQQFPDLHSELNLSSLELGDSALYFCASSVGAPGTGELFFGEGSRLTVL.

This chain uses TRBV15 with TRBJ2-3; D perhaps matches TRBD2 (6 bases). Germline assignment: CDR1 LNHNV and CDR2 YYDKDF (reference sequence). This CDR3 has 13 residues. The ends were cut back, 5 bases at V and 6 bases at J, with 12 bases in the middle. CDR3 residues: CATSPYRGDTQYF. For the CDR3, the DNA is TGTGCCACCAGCCCCTATCGGGGGGATACGCAGTATTTT.

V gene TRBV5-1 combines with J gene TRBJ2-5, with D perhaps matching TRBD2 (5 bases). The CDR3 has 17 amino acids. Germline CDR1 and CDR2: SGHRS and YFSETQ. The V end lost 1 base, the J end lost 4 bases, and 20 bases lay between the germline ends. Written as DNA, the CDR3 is TGCGCCAGCAGCTTGACACCCCGGGGATACGACGTAGAGACCCAGTACTTC. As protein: CASSLTPRGYDVETQYF. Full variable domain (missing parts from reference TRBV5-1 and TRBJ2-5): KAGVTQTPRYLIKTRGQQVTLSCSPISGHRSVSWYQQTPGQGLQFLFEYFSETQRNKGNFPGRFSGRQFSNSRSEMNVSTLELGDSALYLCASSLTPRGYDVETQYFGPGTRLLVL.